One sample yielded the 22 T cell receptor beta chains listed below, sequenced in a study of blood T cell repertoires in COVID-19. Produced via immunoSEQ multiplex PCR; TCRdb's table is partial and in-frame only. The sample gives 250,000 or so clones, about 83% of which show up once; approximately 1.8% is in the top ten. The sequenced sample consisted of peripheral blood. The receptors originated from a man aged 25-45 years who had recovered from COVID-19.

The chain has TRBV19 and TRBJ2-7; weak D call: TRBD1 (6 bases). Germline V CDR1 and CDR2: LNHDA, SQIVND (reference sequence). The CDR3 covers 15 residues. V gave up 2 bases and J gave up 2 bases, with 13 bases separating them. CDR3 sequence: CASSIKLTGTYEQYV. The CDR3 DNA reads as TGTGCCAGTAGTATAAAACTAACAGGGACCTACGAGCAGTACGTC.

The chain carries TRBV5-4 and TRBJ1-3; 7 bases fit TRBD1. Trimming removed 4 bases from V and 3 bases from J; junction bases left unmatched: 10. Germline V gene data show CDR1 as SGHNT and CDR2 as YYREEE (reference sequence). The CDR3 length is 16 residues. CDR3 sequence: CASSPDDREYGNTIYF. CDR3 DNA: TGTGCCAGCAGCCCGGATGACAGGGAGTATGGAAACACCATATATTTT.

This clone was counted only a few times. The V and J genes are TRBV5-5 and TRBJ2-2, with D possibly matching TRBD1 (5 bases). Between the trimmed V and J ends, which lost 4 bases and 2 bases, there was a span of 12 bases. Germline CDR1 reads SGHKS; CDR2 reads YYEKEE (reference sequence). The CDR3 has 15 residues. The CDR3 DNA reads as TGTGCCAGCAGCAAAGGGGTATTCAACACCGGGGAGCTGTTTTTT. Protein product: CASSKGVFNTGELFF.

In DNA, the CDR3 is TGTGCCAGCACCGGAGTGGCAGGGGGACGGGAGACCCAGTACTTC. It is translated as CASTGVAGGRETQYF. The rearrangement joins TRBV2 to TRBJ2-5; TRBD1 agrees at 7 bases. J lost 5 bases, V lost 7 bases, and 13 bases had no gene match. CDR1 and CDR2 from the germline V gene are SNHLY and FYNNEI. The length of the CDR3 is 15 residues.

This chain uses TRBV7-8 with TRBJ1-5; D perhaps matches TRBD1 (5 bases). CDR1 and CDR2 from the germline V gene are SGHVS and FQNEAQ. CDR3 length: 12 amino acids. Trimming removed 5 bases at V and 8 bases at J, with 10 bases between. In nucleotides, the CDR3 is TGTGCCAGCAGCAAAGCCAGGGAGCCCCAGCATTTT. Its translation: CASSKAREPQHF.

This clone was observed once. The genes are TRBV19 and TRBJ1-4; 7 bases are a match to TRBD1. Germline V gene data show CDR1 as LNHDA and CDR2 as SQIVND (reference sequence). The CDR3 loop spans 15 amino acids. After removal of 1 base from V and 8 bases from J, the junction contained 7 bases not matched to a gene. The CDR3 here is CASSIAGGLSEKLFF. The CDR3 nucleotides read TGTGCCAGTAGTATAGCAGGGGGTTTGAGCGAAAAACTGTTTTTT.

This clone appeared a single time. The chain links TRBV9 to TRBJ2-2; D unclear. The germline CDR1 and CDR2 sequences are SGDLS and YYNGEE. The CDR3 consists of 16 residues. Trimming shortened V by 3 bases and J by 5 bases, and 17 bases separated the two germline ends. CDR3 DNA: TGTGCCAGCAGCGCGAGAGACATAGTCGTTACCGGGGAGCTGTTTTTT. Protein sequence: CASSARDIVVTGELFF. The full variable domain, rest sourced from reference TRBV9 and TRBJ2-2, is DSGVTQTPKHLITATGQRVTLRCSPRSGDLSVYWYQQSLDQGLQFLIQYYNGEERAKGNILERFSAQQFPDLHSELNLSSLELGDSALYFCASSARDIVVTGELFFGEGSRLTVL.

This clone was seen only a few times. The CDR3 sequence: CASRAPGGQRIEEAFF. The CDR3 region has the DNA TGTGCCAGCAGGGCACCAGGGGGCCAGAGAATTGAGGAAGCTTTCTTT. The rearrangement uses TRBV13 and TRBJ1-1, with 8 bases matching TRBD1. With V trimmed by 6 bases and J by 8 bases, 17 bases remained unmatched. Per the germline V gene, CDR1 is PRHDT and CDR2 is FYEKMQ (reference sequence). CDR3 length: 16 amino acids.

The chain employs TRBV20-1 and TRBJ1-2, with 8 bases that match TRBD1. This CDR3 contains 11 residues. V was pared by 7 bases and J by 11 bases, with 9 bases of the junction left unmatched. Germline V CDR1 and CDR2: DFQATT, SNEGSKA (reference sequence). DNA of the CDR3: TGCAGTGTTACCGATGGACAGGGATACACCTTC. It encodes CSVTDGQGYTF.

A few counts support this clone. The V gene is TRBV5-8, the J gene TRBJ2-4; 10 bases agree with TRBD1. With V trimmed by 5 bases and J by 6 bases, 2 bases remained unmatched. Per the germline V gene, CDR1 is SGHTS and CDR2 is YDEGEE. This CDR3 has 13 residues. CDR3 bases: TGTGCCAGCAGAAGGACAGGGGGAAACATTCAGTACTTC. Amino acid sequence: CASRRTGGNIQYF.

In its sample, this clone was seen a few times. The chain couples TRBV5-6 to TRBJ1-2; 9 bases are shared with TRBD1. Losses at the gene ends were 0 bases for V and 8 bases for J; bases not matched to a gene: 2. The CDR3 totals 13 residues. Per germline, CDR1 SGHDT and CDR2 YYEEEE. CDR3: CASSLGGQGGYTF. The CDR3 DNA sequence: TGTGCCAGCAGCTTGGGTGGACAGGGGGGCTACACCTTC.

This chain links TRBV5-1 with TRBJ2-7; 7 bases match TRBD1. Germline trimming cut 1 base from V and 5 bases from J; bases unmatched to any gene: 3. Per germline, CDR1 SGHRS and CDR2 YFSETQ. This CDR3 comprises 13 residues. The CDR3 here is CASSLTGENEQYV. Written as DNA, the CDR3 is TGCGCCAGCAGCTTGACAGGGGAGAACGAGCAGTACGTC.

The chain uses TRBV24-1 and TRBJ1-2, with 8 bases lining up with TRBD1. The CDR3 runs 16 residues. Germline values: CDR1 KGHDR, CDR2 SFDVKD. With V trimmed by 3 bases and J by 5 bases, 10 bases remained unmatched. The CDR3 loop is CATSDGGAGGRYGYTF. In nucleotides, the CDR3 is TGTGCCACCAGTGATGGGGGGGCAGGGGGCCGGTATGGCTACACCTTC.

The gene calls are TRBV10-2 and TRBJ1-6; D ambiguous. Germline loops: CDR1 WSHSY, CDR2 SAAADI. This CDR3 is 14 amino acids long. V gave up 3 bases and J gave up 7 bases, with 10 bases separating them. The DNA for the CDR3 is TGCGCCAGCAGTGAAAACAGTCCGAATTCACCCCTCCACTTT. This encodes CASSENSPNSPLHF.

The chain has TRBV6-6 and TRBJ2-5; 8 nucleotides agree with TRBD2. The CDR3 is made up of 15 amino acids. Unmatched junction bases numbered 8, after V lost 6 bases and J lost 2 bases. Germline values: CDR1 MNHNY, CDR2 SVGAGI (reference sequence). The CDR3 region is CASSLGRGSQETQYF. The DNA of the CDR3 is TGTGCCAGCAGCCTCGGGAGGGGGTCTCAAGAGACCCAGTACTTC.

The chain couples TRBV5-1 to TRBJ1-1; 10 nucleotides agree with TRBD1. The CDR3 length is 15 residues. Trimming at V came to 0 bases and at J to 4 bases, leaving 3 bases not matched to a gene. Germline V gives CDR1 SGHRS, CDR2 YFSETQ. CDR3 in DNA: TGCGCCAGCAGCTTGGACGGACAGGGGGGCACTGAAGCTTTCTTT. It yields the protein CASSLDGQGGTEAFF.

In this sample, this clone turned up once. This sequence joins TRBV5-4 and TRBJ2-5, with 7 bases lining up with TRBD2. CDR3 length: 14 residues. Germline lookup yields CDR1 SGHNT and CDR2 YYREEE (reference sequence). Trimming took 0 bases from V and 2 from J; bases not matched to a gene: 1. DNA of the CDR3: TGTGCCAGCAGCTTGGGGGGACTACAAGAGACCCAGTACTTC. Protein: CASSLGGLQETQYF.

The chain uses TRBV7-6 and TRBJ2-5; tentative D call: TRBD1 (6 bases). The germline V gene encodes CDR1 SGHVS and CDR2 FNYEAQ. Trimming removed 3 bases at V and 2 bases at J, with 10 bases between. CDR3 size: 14 residues. CDR3 in DNA: TGTGCCAGCAGCTTGGTGAGGGGGCAAGAGACCCAGTACTTC. Translating gives CASSLVRGQETQYF.

The V gene is TRBV19, the J gene TRBJ1-1; TRBD1 is a possible D gene (5 bases). This CDR3 spans 14 amino acids. Germline V gene sequence: CDR1 LNHDA, CDR2 SQIVND (reference sequence). Deletions cut 2 bases from V and 0 bases from J, with 7 bases between. The CDR3 spells CASSIPGMNTEAFF. CDR3 nucleotides: TGTGCCAGTAGTATACCAGGGATGAACACTGAAGCTTTCTTT.

V gene TRBV5-6 combines with J gene TRBJ2-7; 13 bases line up with TRBD2. Germline lookup yields CDR1 SGHDT and CDR2 YYEEEE. This CDR3 spans 18 amino acids. Unmatched junction bases numbered 12, after V lost 4 bases and J lost 2 bases. CDR3 region: CASSTTKGLAGTTYEQYV. In DNA, the CDR3 is TGTGCCAGCAGCACAACAAAGGGACTAGCGGGGACAACCTACGAGCAGTACGTC.

As DNA, the CDR3 is TGTGCCAGCAGCCAGGGACGGGGGGAAAAACTGTTTTTT. Its protein product is CASSQGRGEKLFF. V usage is TRBV7-9 and J usage is TRBJ1-4; tentative D call: TRBD1 (5 bases). The germline V and J ends were trimmed by 5 bases and 8 bases, with 12 bases remaining between them. CDR1 SEHNR and CDR2 FQNEAQ come from the germline V gene (reference sequence). The CDR3 has 13 residues.

This clone occurred a few times. The rearrangement uses TRBV6-5 and TRBJ1-5; D not certain. The germline V gene encodes CDR1 MNHEY and CDR2 SVGAGI. Trimming removed 6 bases at V and 4 bases at J, with 10 bases between. The CDR3 extends over 13 amino acids. The CDR3 nucleotides read TGTGCCAGCAGCCTGCAGGAAAATCAGCCCCAGCATTTT. It encodes CASSLQENQPQHF.